A single TCR beta chain is shown here with its context. Its cognate antigen is unknown. This sample was included in a study of cytomegalovirus exposure and HLA in healthy donors. Study details: The use of the same platform for the 90 to 150 validation repertoires and the approximately 690 first-cohort repertoires was reported by a later analysis.

The CDR3 is 17 residues long. The junction had 13 bases not matched to a gene; V was cut back by 1 base and J by 8 bases. Per germline, CDR1 SGHVS and CDR2 FNYEAQ. Assay used: immunoSEQ multiplex PCR; TCRdb lists only in-frame clones, some missing. The sample shows approximately 200,000 clones, approximately 88% of them seen only once. Study-wide points: High specificity and sensitivity for cytomegalovirus status were reported for the classifier. In the 130 or so validation repertoires, a later analysis found that first-cohort TCR clusters tended to co-occur. The authors confirmed in vitro that a few CMV-associated chains were specific for CMV antigens.

The TCR originated in a man younger than 35 in good health and CMV-seropositive. The chain joins TRBV7-6 to TRBJ2-1, with 8 bases fitting TRBD2. Specimen: PBMCs. The DNA for the CDR3 is TGTGCCAGCAGCTTAGACTCAGCGGGAGACCCCGTATATGAGCAGTTCTTC. Translating gives CASSLDSAGDPVYEQFF.